The 5 T cell receptor beta chains given below trace back to one sample, sequenced in a study of beta chain features in type 1 diabetes. Sequenced material consisted of expressed TCRB transcripts (all of the isolated RNA was reverse transcribed). Clones were read by immunoSEQ multiplex PCR, and TCRdb kept only the in-frame ones, dropping some. The repertoire consists of some 180,000 clones, with 13% occurring once and the leading ten covering approximately 0.64%. Sequenced sample: central memory CD4+ T cells from blood. Receptors originate from a woman aged 18-35 years in good health.

The rearrangement joins TRBV29-1 to TRBJ2-3; 7 nucleotides line up with TRBD2. There are 15 residues in the CDR3. V lost 1 base, J lost 2 bases, and 6 bases stayed unmatched. CDR1 is SQVTM and CDR2 is ANQGSEA in the germline V gene. The CDR3 loop reads CSVEGEAGVTDTQYF. In DNA, the CDR3 is TGCAGCGTTGAAGGAGAGGCGGGAGTCACAGATACGCAGTATTTT.

The genes are TRBV28 and TRBJ2-1, with TRBD2 matching 8 bases. Germline V gene lookup returns CDR1 MDHEN and CDR2 SYDVKM. V shed 3 bases and J 12 bases; nucleotides not matched to a gene: 16. This CDR3 spans 16 amino acids. For the CDR3, the DNA is TGTGCCAGCAGTTTGAGTACTAGCGGAGGTCAATTACGGCAGTTCTTC. This codes for CASSLSTSGGQLRQFF.

The genes are TRBV18 and TRBJ2-7, with 7 bases that match TRBD1. From germline, CDR1 is KGHSH and CDR2 LQKENI. The CDR3 runs 12 residues. The V and J ends lost 3 bases and 8 bases, in that order; junction bases with no gene match: 4. The CDR3 DNA sequence: TGTGCCAGCTCACCCGAGGGGGCCCAGCAGTACTTC. Amino acids: CASSPEGAQQYF.

This clone was observed a handful of times. The gene calls are TRBV30 and TRBJ2-1; 8 bases align to TRBD2. Germline trimming cut 4 bases from V and 2 bases from J; bases unmatched to any gene: 4. There are 14 residues in the CDR3. Per the germline V gene, CDR1 is GTSNPN and CDR2 is SVGIG (reference sequence). The CDR3 reads CAWTSGSAYNEQFF. For the CDR3, the DNA is TGTGCCTGGACGAGCGGGAGCGCCTACAATGAGCAGTTCTTC.

The rearrangement links TRBV7-2 to TRBJ2-2; no reliable D call. Looked up from germline, CDR1 is SGHTA and CDR2 is FQGNSA. CDR3 size: 15 residues. V lost 3 bases to trimming and J lost 2 bases, with 10 bases between them. The CDR3 region is CASSLVRLNTGELFF. CDR3 coding DNA: TGTGCCAGCAGCTTGGTGCGCCTTAACACCGGGGAGCTGTTTTTT.